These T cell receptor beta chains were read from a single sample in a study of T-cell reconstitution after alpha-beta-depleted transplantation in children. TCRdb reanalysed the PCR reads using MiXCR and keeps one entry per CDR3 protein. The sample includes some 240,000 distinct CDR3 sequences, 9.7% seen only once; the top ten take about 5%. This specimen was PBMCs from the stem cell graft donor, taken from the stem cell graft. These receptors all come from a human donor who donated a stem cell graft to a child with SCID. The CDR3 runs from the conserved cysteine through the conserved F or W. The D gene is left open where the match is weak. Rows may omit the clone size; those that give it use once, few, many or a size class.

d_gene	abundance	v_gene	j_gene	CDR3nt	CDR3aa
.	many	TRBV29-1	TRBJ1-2	TGCAGCGTTGCATCAGGGCACGGCTACACCTTC	CSVASGHGYTF
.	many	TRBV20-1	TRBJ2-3	TGCAGTGCTACGCCCGGGGTCACAGATACGCAGTATTTT	CSATPGVTDTQYF
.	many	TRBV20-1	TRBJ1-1	TGCAGTGCTAGAGATATCACAGGGTATGCTTTCTTT	CSARDITGYAFF
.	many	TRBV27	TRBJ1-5	TGTGCCAGCAGCTTATCGCGGGTTAGCAATCAGCCCCAGCATTTT	CASSLSRVSNQPQHF
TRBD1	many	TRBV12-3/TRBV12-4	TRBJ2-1	TGTGCCAGCAGCATAACGACAGGGAGCTCCTACAATGAGCAGTTCTTC	CASSITTGSSYNEQFF
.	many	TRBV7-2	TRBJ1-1	TGTGCCAGCAGAAATATAGGGACAACAGGGAATCCTGAAGCTTTCTTT	CASRNIGTTGNPEAFF
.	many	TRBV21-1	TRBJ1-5	TGTGCCAGCAGCAAAAGAGACAAATCAAATCAGCCCCAGCATTTT	CASSKRDKSNQPQHF
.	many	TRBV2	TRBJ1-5	TGTGCCAGCAGTTCTACCGAGTGGGAAAATCAGCCCCAGCATTTT	CASSSTEWENQPQHF
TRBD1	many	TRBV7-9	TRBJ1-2	TGTGCCAGCAGCTTTATCGGGACAGGGGGCTATGGCTACACCTTC	CASSFIGTGGYGYTF
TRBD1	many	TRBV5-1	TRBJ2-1	TGCGCCAGCAGAAAGGACGACAGGGGGTCGAACAATGAGCAGTTCTTC	CASRKDDRGSNNEQFF
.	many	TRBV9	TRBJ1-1	TGTGCCAGCAGCGCGCAGGGATTCAGTGAAGCTTTCTTT	CASSAQGFSEAFF
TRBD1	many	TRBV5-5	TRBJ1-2	TGTGCCAGCAGCTTGCTTACACAGGGGGCGGGAGGCTACACCTTC	CASSLLTQGAGGYTF
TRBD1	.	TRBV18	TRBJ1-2	TGTGCCAGCTCACCACCGCTAAGACAGGGCACCGCTAACTATGGCTACACCTTC	CASSPPLRQGTANYGYTF
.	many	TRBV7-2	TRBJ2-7	TGTGCCAGCAGCTTAGTGGCCCAGGGTGGCTCCTACGAGCAGTACTTC	CASSLVAQGGSYEQYF
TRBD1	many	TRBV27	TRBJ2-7	TGTGCCAGCAGTTCGCCGGACAGGGTTTGGGAGCAGTACTTC	CASSSPDRVWEQYF
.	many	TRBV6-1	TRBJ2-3	TGTGCCAGCACGCCCGGAGGGGTTACAGCTAGCACAGATACGCAGTATTTT	CASTPGGVTASTDTQYF
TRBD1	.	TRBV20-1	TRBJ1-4	TGCAGTGCTAGAGGTGGGACAGGGGCAACTAATGAAAAACTGTTTTTT	CSARGGTGATNEKLFF
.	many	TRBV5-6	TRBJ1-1	TGTGCCAGCCAAGGGGGTTACACTGAAGCTTTCTTT	CASQGGYTEAFF
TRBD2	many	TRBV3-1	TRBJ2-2	TGTGCCAGCAGCTACGGGGGGGCCCCTGGCGGGGAGCTGTTTTTT	CASSYGGAPGGELFF
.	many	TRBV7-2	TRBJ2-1	TGTGCCAGCAGCTTTCCCGGGAGTCATGAGCAGTTCTTC	CASSFPGSHEQFF
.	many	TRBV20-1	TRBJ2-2	TGCAGTGCCCATACGAAGCATGGTGAAACCGGGGAGCTGTTTTTT	CSAHTKHGETGELFF
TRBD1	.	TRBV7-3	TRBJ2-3	TGTGCCAGCAGCCCACAGGGGGGCCCCACAGATACGCAGTATTTT	CASSPQGGPTDTQYF
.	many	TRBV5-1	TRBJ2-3	TGCGCCAGCAGCTTCGGACCCCTAGGGGATACGCAGTATTTT	CASSFGPLGDTQYF
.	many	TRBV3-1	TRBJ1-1	TGTGCCAGCAGCCAATCACTTGAAGCTTTCTTT	CASSQSLEAFF
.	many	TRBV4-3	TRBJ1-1	TGCGCCAGCAGCTACTATCGGGGTACTGAAGCTTTCTTT	CASSYYRGTEAFF
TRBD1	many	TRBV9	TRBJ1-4	TGTGCCAGCAGCGTAGGTCCCCGGGGACAGTTTAATGAAAAACTGTTTTTT	CASSVGPRGQFNEKLFF
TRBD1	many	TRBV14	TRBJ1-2	TGTGCCAGCAGCCCAGCGTTGGGACAGGGGGATGGCTACACCTTC	CASSPALGQGDGYTF
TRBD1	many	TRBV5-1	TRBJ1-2	TGCGCCAGCAGCTTGGAGGGGGCCCCGCGTTCCACCTTC	CASSLEGAPRSTF
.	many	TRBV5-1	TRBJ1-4	TGCGCCAGCAGCGTCGGACGAGGGAATGAAAAACTGTTTTTT	CASSVGRGNEKLFF
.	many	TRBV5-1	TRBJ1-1	TGCGCCAGCAGCTTGGTGTGGGCCAGGATGAACACTGAAGCTTTCTTT	CASSLVWARMNTEAFF
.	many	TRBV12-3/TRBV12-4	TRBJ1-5	TGTGCCAGCAGTTTTTTCCAGGATAGCAATCAGCCCCAGCATTTT	CASSFFQDSNQPQHF
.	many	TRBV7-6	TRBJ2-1	TGTGCCAGCAGCTCCAAAAGGGGGAAACTAGCAGGCAATGAGCAGTTCTTC	CASSSKRGKLAGNEQFF
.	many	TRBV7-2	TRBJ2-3	TGTGCCAGCAGCGCCGCCGGGGGGCTCGCAGATACGCAGTATTTT	CASSAAGGLADTQYF
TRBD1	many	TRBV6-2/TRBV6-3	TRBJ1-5	TGTGCCAGCAGTTACCCCGACAGGGCTCGCCAGCCCCAGCATTTT	CASSYPDRARQPQHF
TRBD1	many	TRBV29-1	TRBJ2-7	TGCAGCGTTAGGGCGTGGACAGGGGGTTACGAGCAGTACTTC	CSVRAWTGGYEQYF
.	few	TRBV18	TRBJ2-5	TGTGCCAGCTCAACAGGGCACCAAGAGACCCAGTACTTC	CASSTGHQETQYF
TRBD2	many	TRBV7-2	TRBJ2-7	TGTGCCAGCAGCCCGGGACTAGTGGGAGTCAAGCAGTACTTC	CASSPGLVGVKQYF
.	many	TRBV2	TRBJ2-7	TGTGCCAGCACGATGAATGGAGGGTCCTACGAGCAGTACTTC	CASTMNGGSYEQYF
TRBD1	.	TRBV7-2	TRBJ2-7	TGTGCCAGCAACTCCCCGACAGGGGAGCAGTTCGAGCAGTACTTC	CASNSPTGEQFEQYF
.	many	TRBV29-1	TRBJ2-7	TGCAGCGTTGATTCGGGGGCGCTCACTGAGCAGTACTTC	CSVDSGALTEQYF